This TCR beta chain is from a study of breast tumors, draining lymph nodes, adjacent tissues. Study results and caveats: Tumors had less TCR diversity than lymph nodes, more than nontumor tissue. Compared with basal-like, luminal-like tumors shared significantly more repertoire with nontumor tissue.

The V end was cut by 5 bases, the J end by 7 bases, with 21 bases between. CDR3 length: 17 residues. From germline, CDR1 is SGHVS and CDR2 FQNEAQ. Breast cancer patients provided tissue from their axillary draining lymph nodes. MiXCR, run by TCRdb on the multiplex PCR reads, gives a single entry per CDR3 protein. In the table there are 85,000 to 120,000 distinct CDR3 sequences, about 31% of which are singletons. A note on this clonotype: Its antigen is not identified. A read error is likely, as this CDR3 ends without the conserved phenylalanine or tryptophan.

Sequencing was performed on axillary lymph node tissue. The J gene is TRBJ1-6, the V gene TRBV7-8, with D tentatively TRBD1 (5 bases). The receptor comes from a female donor with breast cancer. Some clones in this sample may be carry-over from other donors' samples. The CDR3 loop is CASSARGGMVLNSPLHL. The CDR3, as DNA: TGTGCCAGCAGCGCCCGGGGGGGGATGGTGTTAAATTCACCCCTCCACCTT.